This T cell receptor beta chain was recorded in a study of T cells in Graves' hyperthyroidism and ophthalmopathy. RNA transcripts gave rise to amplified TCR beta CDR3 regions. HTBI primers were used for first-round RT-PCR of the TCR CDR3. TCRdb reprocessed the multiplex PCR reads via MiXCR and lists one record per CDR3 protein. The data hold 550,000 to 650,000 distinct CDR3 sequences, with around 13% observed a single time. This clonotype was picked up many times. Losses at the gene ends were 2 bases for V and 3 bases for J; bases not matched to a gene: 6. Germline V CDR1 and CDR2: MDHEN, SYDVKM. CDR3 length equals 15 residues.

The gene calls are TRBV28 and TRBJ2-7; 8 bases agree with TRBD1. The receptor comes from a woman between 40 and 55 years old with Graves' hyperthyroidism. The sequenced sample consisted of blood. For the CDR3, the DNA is TGTGCCAGCAGTTTAATTAGGACAGGGAGCTACGAGCAGTACTTC. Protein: CASSLIRTGSYEQYF. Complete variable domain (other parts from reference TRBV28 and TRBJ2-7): DVKVTQSSRYLVKRTGEKVFLECVQDMDHENMFWYRQDPGLGLRLIYFSYDVKMKEKGDIPEGYSVSREKKERFSLILESASTNQTSMYLCASSLIRTGSYEQYFGPGTRLTVT.